One sample yielded the 31 T cell receptor beta chains listed below, sequenced in a study of OX40 agonist ivuxolimab in advanced cancers. Produced via immunoSEQ multiplex PCR; TCRdb's table is partial and in-frame only. The sample shows about 40,000 clones, roughly 82% of them seen only once. The specimen was CD4+ or CD8+ T cells sorted from blood, collected in a trial of the OX40 agonist ivuxolimab. These receptors were collected from an adult with an advanced solid tumor such as melanoma, head and neck, liver or kidney cancer.

The chain has TRBV6-1 and TRBJ1-2; D remains unclear. Trimming took off 2 bases at V and 4 bases at J, with 17 bases between the two ends. Looked up from germline, CDR1 is MNHNS and CDR2 is SASEGT. CDR3 length: 16 residues. CDR3 nucleotides: TGTGCCAGCAGTGAATGGACTTCGGGGAACCTCTATGGCTACACCTTC. This sequence encodes CASSEWTSGNLYGYTF.

The genes are TRBV9 and TRBJ2-6; possibly TRBD1 for D (5 bases). The CDR3 spans 17 residues. V was pared by 0 bases and J by 2 bases, with 12 bases between. Per germline, CDR1 SGDLS and CDR2 YYNGEE. The CDR3 DNA reads as TGTGCCAGCAGCGTAGTACCTCAGGGAACTGGGGCCAACGTCCTGACTTTC. It codes for CASSVVPQGTGANVLTF.

The V gene is TRBV6-5, the J gene TRBJ1-5, with no clear D. Trimming removed 0 bases from V and 3 bases from J, with 9 bases in between. The germline CDR1 and CDR2 sequences are MNHEY and SVGAGI. There are 15 residues in the CDR3. DNA for the CDR3: TGTGCCAGCAGTTACTCGAAGAGCCCCAATCAGCCCCAGCATTTT. Translation gives CASSYSKSPNQPQHF.

The V and J genes are TRBV2 and TRBJ1-2; D is possibly TRBD1 (5 bases). Trimming cost V 4 bases and J 7 bases, with 16 bases left between them. This CDR3 contains 14 residues. CDR1 and CDR2 (germline): SNHLY, FYNNEI. The CDR3 bases are TGTGCCAGCAGTGGGGGTCAGGGCACCAGTGGCTACACCTTC. This translates into CASSGGQGTSGYTF.

This chain links TRBV11-2 with TRBJ1-1; 7 bases are shared with TRBD1. V trimming: 9 bases; J trimming: 5 bases; junction bases outside the gene matches: 9. The CDR3 totals 13 residues. Germline lookup yields CDR1 SGHAT and CDR2 FQNNGV. CDR3 nucleotides: TGTGCCAGTGAACAGGGGTACTATACTGAAGCTTTCTTT. Protein sequence: CASEQGYYTEAFF.

The chain carries TRBV9 and TRBJ2-7, with D perhaps matching TRBD1 or TRBD2 (5 bases each). V was trimmed by 0 bases and J by 6 bases, leaving 10 bases between them. The CDR3 extends over 13 amino acids. Germline V gene data show CDR1 as SGDLS and CDR2 as YYNGEE. CDR3 bases: TGTGCCAGCAGCGTAGCTCCAGGGACCGAGCAGTACTTC. Protein product: CASSVAPGTEQYF.

The chain couples TRBV10-2 to TRBJ1-4, with TRBD1 identical over 7 bases. Germline V gene data show CDR1 as WSHSY and CDR2 as SAAADI. This CDR3 region has 17 residues. J was trimmed by 0 bases and V by 3 bases; bases with no gene match: 7. CDR3 loop: CASSDFLTGPTNEKLFF. The CDR3 nucleotides read TGCGCCAGCAGTGATTTCTTGACAGGGCCAACTAATGAAAAACTGTTTTTT.

This clone has just one count. The rearrangement joins TRBV13 to TRBJ2-7; 7 bases are shared with TRBD1. There are 15 residues in the CDR3. CDR1 is PRHDT, CDR2 FYEKMQ, per germline (reference sequence). With V trimmed by 4 bases and J by 7 bases, 13 bases remained unmatched. The CDR3 is CASSSPADRAEEQYF. CDR3 nucleotides: TGTGCCAGCAGCTCACCGGCCGACAGGGCCGAAGAGCAGTACTTC. The full variable domain, rest sourced from reference TRBV13 and TRBJ2-7, is AAGVIQSPRHLIKEKRETATLKCYPIPRHDTVYWYQQGPGQDPQFLISFYEKMQSDKGSIPDRFSAQQFSDYHSELNMSSLELGDSALYFCASSSPADRAEEQYFGPGTRLTVT.

The chain uses TRBV14 and TRBJ1-1; tentative D call: TRBD1 (5 bases). Germline V gene lookup returns CDR1 SGHDN and CDR2 FVKESK. The length of the CDR3 is 16 residues. V gave up 2 bases and J gave up 3 bases, with 16 bases separating them. The CDR3 protein is CASSQYVGRGYTEAFF. In nucleotides, the CDR3 is TGTGCCAGCAGCCAATACGTGGGGCGGGGATACACTGAAGCTTTCTTT.

The V gene is TRBV5-6, the J gene TRBJ1-1; D remains ambiguous. CDR3 length equals 12 residues. Looked up from germline, CDR1 is SGHDT and CDR2 is YYEEEE. The germline V and J ends were trimmed by 0 bases and 7 bases, with 7 bases remaining between them. The DNA of the CDR3 is TGTGCCAGCAGCTTGGTCGGCTTTGAAGCTTTCTTT. Protein: CASSLVGFEAFF. The variable domain in full, completed from reference TRBV5-6 and TRBJ1-1, reads DAGVTQSPTHLIKTRGQQVTLRCSPKSGHDTVSWYQQALGQGPQFIFQYYEEEERQRGNFPDRFSGHQFPNYSSELNVNALLLGDSALYLCASSLVGFEAFFGQGTRLTVV.

CDR3 amino acids: CASSVGLAGVAEQFF. CDR3 sequence (DNA): TGTGCCAGCAGCGTAGGGCTAGCGGGAGTGGCTGAGCAGTTCTTC. The chain employs TRBV9 and TRBJ2-1; TRBD2 matches at 10 bases. V lost 0 bases to trimming and J lost 9 bases; unmatched junction nucleotides: 6. Germline CDR1 is SGDLS and CDR2 is YYNGEE. The CDR3 loop spans 15 amino acids.

The CDR3 loop is CASIRGTYEQYF. CDR3 DNA: TGTGCCAGTATAAGGGGCACCTACGAGCAGTACTTC. This chain links TRBV2 with TRBJ2-5, with D perhaps TRBD1 (5 bases). The J call may be mistaken, given a closer DNA end match to TRBJ2-7. The CDR3 runs to 12 residues. CDR1 and CDR2 (germline): SNHLY, FYNNEI.

The chain couples TRBV7-2 to TRBJ2-2; D unclear. The CDR3 has 14 amino acids. V was cut by 5 bases and J by 7 bases, with 14 bases left in between. The germline V gene has CDR1 SGHTA and CDR2 FQGNSA. CDR3 DNA sequence: TGTGCCAGCAGCAGAGGACCCTTTGGCGGGGAGCTGTTTTTT. This gives the protein CASSRGPFGGELFF.

This rearrangement joins TRBV15 to TRBJ1-1, with a tentative D call TRBD1 (6 bases). From germline, CDR1 is LNHNV and CDR2 YYDKDF (reference sequence). This CDR3 is built from 16 residues. Deletions cut 0 bases from V and 5 bases from J, with 16 bases between. The CDR3 reads CATSREYGRGITEAFF. The CDR3, as DNA: TGTGCCACCAGCAGAGAATATGGCAGGGGTATTACTGAAGCTTTCTTT.

This chain connects TRBV18 to TRBJ2-5; D tentatively fits TRBD1 or TRBD2 (5 bases each). This CDR3 contains 15 residues. The V gene's germline CDR1 is KGHSH and CDR2 LQKENI. Trimming took off 0 bases at V and 2 bases at J, with 10 bases between the two ends. CDR3 DNA sequence: TGTGCCAGCTCACCACCGTCGGGGCAACAAGAGACCCAGTACTTC. Translating it yields CASSPPSGQQETQYF. The full variable domain, completed using reference TRBV18 and TRBJ2-5, is NAGVMQNPRHLVRRRGQEARLRCSPMKGHSHVYWYRQLPEEGLKFMVYLQKENIIDESGMPKERFSAEFPKEGPSILRIQQVVRGDSAAYFCASSPPSGQQETQYFGPGTRLLVL.

The chain links TRBV5-4 to TRBJ2-1; possible D gene TRBD2, 6 bases. The V gene's germline CDR1 is SGHNT and CDR2 YYREEE (reference sequence). V shed 4 bases and J shed 3 bases, with 14 bases lying between them. CDR3 length equals 15 residues. The CDR3 bases are TGTGCCAGCAGCCCGGGTGGGGGGTACTACAATGAGCAGTTCTTC. As protein: CASSPGGGYYNEQFF.

This rearrangement joins TRBV19 to TRBJ1-1; a possible D gene is TRBD1 (5 bases). CDR3 size: 13 residues. V dropped 4 bases and J dropped 5 bases, with 11 bases sitting between them. Looked up from germline, CDR1 is LNHDA and CDR2 is SQIVND (reference sequence). CDR3 protein: CASSTRGATEAFF. Written as DNA, the CDR3 is TGTGCCAGTAGTACCAGAGGGGCGACTGAAGCTTTCTTT.

The rearrangement joins TRBV6-1 to TRBJ2-5; D perhaps matches TRBD1 (6 bases). The J call may be faulty, since TRBJ2-7 better matches the DNA end. Germline lookup yields CDR1 MNHNS and CDR2 SASEGT. This CDR3 is 12 amino acids long. CDR3 nucleotides: TGTGCCAGCGTGGACAGCTCCTACGAGCAGTACTTC. Translation gives CASVDSSYEQYF.

The rearrangement links TRBV11-2 to TRBJ1-2; D might be TRBD1 (5 bases). V lost 3 bases and J lost 7, with 18 bases in between. CDR1 is SGHAT and CDR2 is FQNNGV in the germline V gene. This CDR3 contains 15 residues. The CDR3 nucleotides are TGTGCCAGCAGCTTTACCGGGGCCCGATTATCTGGCTACACCTTC. Amino acids: CASSFTGARLSGYTF.

The J gene is TRBJ1-1, the V gene TRBV30, with a possible D match to TRBD1 (5 bases). Looked up from germline, CDR1 is GTSNPN and CDR2 is SVGIG (reference sequence). The CDR3 sequence is 12 residues long. Between the trimmed V and J ends, which lost 5 bases and 5 bases, there was a span of 12 bases. In DNA form, the CDR3 reads TGTGCCTGGGGCCCCGGGACTACTGAAGCTTTCTTT. Amino acid sequence: CAWGPGTTEAFF.

This rearrangement joins TRBV2 to TRBJ2-3; possibly TRBD2 for D (7 bases). The V end was cut by 4 bases, the J end by 4 bases, with 12 bases between. Germline lookup yields CDR1 SNHLY and CDR2 FYNNEI. The CDR3 spans 14 residues. CDR3: CASSVGGAADTQYF. The CDR3 DNA reads as TGTGCCAGCAGTGTTGGGGGGGCGGCAGATACGCAGTATTTT.

The chain joins TRBV7-9 to TRBJ2-6; D ambiguous. CDR1 and CDR2 (germline): SEHNR, FQNEAQ (reference sequence). The CDR3 has 15 residues. V was shortened by 1 base and J by 4 bases, with 8 bases between the two germline ends. This CDR3 reads CASSLGPPGANVLTF. The CDR3, as DNA: TGTGCCAGCAGCTTAGGTCCGCCCGGGGCCAACGTCCTGACTTTC.

V gene TRBV2 combines with J gene TRBJ1-5; no definite D call. The CDR3 spans 13 residues. V dropped 0 bases and J dropped 10 bases, with 10 bases sitting between them. Germline V gene lookup returns CDR1 SNHLY and CDR2 FYNNEI. CDR3 in amino acids: CASSEALGTPQHF. DNA for the CDR3: TGTGCCAGCAGTGAAGCGCTGGGCACACCCCAGCATTTT.

The gene calls are TRBV2 and TRBJ2-7; D perhaps matches TRBD1 (6 bases). Germline V gene sequence: CDR1 SNHLY, CDR2 FYNNEI. V lost 10 bases and J 2 bases, leaving 9 bases between the germline ends. The CDR3 spans 11 residues. In DNA form, the CDR3 reads TGTGCCACAGGGGACCCCTACGAGCAGTACTTC. Translation gives CATGDPYEQYF.

The V and J genes are TRBV10-3 and TRBJ1-5; D is undetermined. The germline V gene encodes CDR1 ENHRY and CDR2 SYGVKD. Trimming shortened V by 2 bases and J by 1 base, and 12 bases separated the two germline ends. CDR3 length: 16 residues. CDR3: CAISERQISSNQPQHF. CDR3 nucleotides: TGTGCCATCAGTGAGCGGCAGATCTCAAGCAATCAGCCCCAGCATTTT.

The rearrangement joins TRBV29-1 to TRBJ1-3, with D possibly being TRBD1 (6 bases). The CDR3 covers 14 residues. V was pared by 4 bases and J by 0 bases, with 10 bases between. Per germline, CDR1 SQVTM and CDR2 ANQGSEA. In DNA, the CDR3 is TGCAGCGTTGGACAGGCTAGCTCTGGAAACACCATATATTTT. Its protein is CSVGQASSGNTIYF.

The table lists this clone with a count of one. The J gene is TRBJ2-7, the V gene TRBV5-1; 8 positions agree with TRBD2. CDR3 size: 15 residues. V dropped 1 base and J dropped 3; count of bases not matched to a gene: 6. Germline values: CDR1 SGHRS, CDR2 YFSETQ. In DNA form, the CDR3 reads TGCGCCAGCAGCTTGAGGGGACTAGACCGCTACGAGCAGTACTTC. It yields the protein CASSLRGLDRYEQYF. The full variable domain, its missing parts supplied by reference TRBV5-1 and TRBJ2-7, is KAGVTQTPRYLIKTRGQQVTLSCSPISGHRSVSWYQQTPGQGLQFLFEYFSETQRNKGNFPGRFSGRQFSNSRSEMNVSTLELGDSALYLCASSLRGLDRYEQYFGPGTRLTVT.

This chain connects TRBV19 to TRBJ2-5; D is uncertain. The CDR3 is 13 residues long. The V gene's germline CDR1 is LNHDA and CDR2 SQIVND (reference sequence). Trimming pared 9 bases from V and 5 bases from J, leaving 16 bases between. The CDR3: CASPAVSRETQYF. The CDR3 nucleotides read TGTGCCAGCCCTGCGGTAAGCCGGGAGACCCAGTACTTC.

This sequence joins TRBV30 and TRBJ2-7; D gene unclear. The V gene lost 0 bases and the J gene lost 3 bases, with 6 bases spanning the gap. CDR1 and CDR2 from the germline V gene are GTSNPN and SVGIG (reference sequence). The CDR3 length is 12 residues. CDR3 sequence reads: CAWSVGLYEQYF. The CDR3 region has the DNA TGTGCCTGGAGTGTTGGCCTCTACGAGCAGTACTTC.

CDR3 amino acids: CASSFGGTNGANVLTF. DNA for the CDR3: TGTGCCAGCAGCTTTGGTGGGACCAACGGGGCCAACGTCCTGACTTTC. The gene calls are TRBV5-4 and TRBJ2-6; D is perhaps TRBD1 or TRBD2 (5 bases each). V shed 2 bases and J shed 4 bases, with 13 bases lying between them. CDR1 is SGHNT, CDR2 YYREEE, per germline (reference sequence). There are 16 residues in the CDR3.

J is TRBJ2-6 and V is TRBV5-1, with 10 bases identical to TRBD1. The germline gives CDR1 SGHRS, CDR2 YFSETQ. The V gene end was trimmed by 4 bases and the J gene end by 2 bases; junction bases not matched to a gene: 6. The CDR3 sequence is 17 residues long. CDR3 region: CASSLGQGETGANVLTF. The CDR3 coding sequence is TGCGCCAGCAGCCTTGGACAGGGGGAGACTGGGGCCAACGTCCTGACTTTC.